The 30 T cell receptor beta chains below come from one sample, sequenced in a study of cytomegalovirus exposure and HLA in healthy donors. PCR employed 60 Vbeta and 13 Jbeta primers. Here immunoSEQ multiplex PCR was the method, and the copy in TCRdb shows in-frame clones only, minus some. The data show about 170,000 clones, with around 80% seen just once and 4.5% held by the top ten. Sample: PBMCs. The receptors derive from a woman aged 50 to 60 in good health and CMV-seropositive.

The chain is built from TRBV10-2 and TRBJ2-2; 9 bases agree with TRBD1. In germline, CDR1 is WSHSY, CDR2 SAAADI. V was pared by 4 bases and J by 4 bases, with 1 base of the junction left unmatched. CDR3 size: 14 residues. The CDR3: CASSGTGVTGELFF. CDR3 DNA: TGCGCCAGCAGTGGGACAGGGGTCACCGGGGAGCTGTTTTTT.

The CDR3 DNA reads as TGTGCCAGCAGTGAAATGGGCGGGGACAACTATGGCTACACCTTC. Its protein product is CASSEMGGDNYGYTF. This chain joins TRBV25-1 and TRBJ1-2; D may be TRBD1 (5 bases). The germline V and J ends were trimmed by 2 bases and 2 bases, with 12 bases remaining between them. This CDR3 region has 15 residues. The germline V gene has CDR1 MGHDK and CDR2 SYGVNS.

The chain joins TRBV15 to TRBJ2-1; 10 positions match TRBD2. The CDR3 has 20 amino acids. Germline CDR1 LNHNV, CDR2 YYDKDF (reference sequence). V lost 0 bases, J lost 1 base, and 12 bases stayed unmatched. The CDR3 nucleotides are TGTGCCACCAGCAGAGATCAGTGGCTAGCGGGGGATTATTCCTACAATGAGCAGTTCTTC. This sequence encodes CATSRDQWLAGDYSYNEQFF.

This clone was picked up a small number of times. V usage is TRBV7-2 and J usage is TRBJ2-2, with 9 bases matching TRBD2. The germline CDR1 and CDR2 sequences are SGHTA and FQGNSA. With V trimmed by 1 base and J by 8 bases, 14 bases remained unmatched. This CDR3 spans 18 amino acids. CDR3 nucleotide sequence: TGTGCCAGCAGCTTAGACGGGTTCGCTAGCGGGGTATTAGGGGAGCTGTTTTTT. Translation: CASSLDGFASGVLGELFF.

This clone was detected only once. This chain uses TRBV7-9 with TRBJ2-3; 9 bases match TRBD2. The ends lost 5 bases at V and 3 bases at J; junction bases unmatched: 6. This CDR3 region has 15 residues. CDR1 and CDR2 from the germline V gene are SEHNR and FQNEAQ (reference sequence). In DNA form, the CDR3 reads TGTGCCAGCAGCGAAGGAAGCGGGGGGACAGATACGCAGTATTTT. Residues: CASSEGSGGTDTQYF.

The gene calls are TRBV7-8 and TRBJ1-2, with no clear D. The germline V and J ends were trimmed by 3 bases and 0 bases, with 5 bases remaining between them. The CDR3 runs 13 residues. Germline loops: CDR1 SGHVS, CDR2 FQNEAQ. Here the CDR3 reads CASSFLPNYGYTF. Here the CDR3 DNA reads TGTGCCAGCAGCTTCCTACCTAACTATGGCTACACCTTC.

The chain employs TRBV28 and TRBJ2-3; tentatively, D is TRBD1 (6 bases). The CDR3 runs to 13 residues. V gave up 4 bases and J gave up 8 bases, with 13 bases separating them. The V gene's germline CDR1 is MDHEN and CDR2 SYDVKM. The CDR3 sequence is CASSSLGGSTQYF. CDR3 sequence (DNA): TGTGCCAGCAGTTCTCTAGGGGGTTCTACGCAGTATTTT.

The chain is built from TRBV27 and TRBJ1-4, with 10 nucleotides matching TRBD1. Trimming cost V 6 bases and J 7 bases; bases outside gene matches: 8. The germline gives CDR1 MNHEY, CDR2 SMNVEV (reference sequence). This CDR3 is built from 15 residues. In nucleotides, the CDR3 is TGTGCCAGCAGCCGGACAGGGGGTCTAGCTGAAAAACTGTTTTTT. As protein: CASSRTGGLAEKLFF.

The CDR3 DNA reads as TGTGCCAGCAGTCCCGGGTATGTGCAGTACTTC. This encodes CASSPGYVQYF. The V and J genes are TRBV7-9 and TRBJ2-5, with D unclear. Germline assignment: CDR1 SEHNR and CDR2 FQNEAQ (reference sequence). Trimming cost V 6 bases and J 11 bases, with 13 bases left between them. The CDR3 contains 11 residues.

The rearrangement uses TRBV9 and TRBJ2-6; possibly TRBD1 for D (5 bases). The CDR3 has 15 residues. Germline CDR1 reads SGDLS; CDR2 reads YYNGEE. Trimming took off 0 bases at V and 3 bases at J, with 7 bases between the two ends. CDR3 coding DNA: TGTGCCAGCAGCGTAGCCAGGGATGGGGCCAACGTCCTGACTTTC. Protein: CASSVARDGANVLTF.

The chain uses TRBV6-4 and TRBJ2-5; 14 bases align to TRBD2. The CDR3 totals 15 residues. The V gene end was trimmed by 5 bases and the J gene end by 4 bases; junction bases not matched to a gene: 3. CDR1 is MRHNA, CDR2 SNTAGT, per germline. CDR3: CASSPGTSGGETQYF. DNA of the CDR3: TGTGCCAGCAGTCCCGGGACTAGCGGGGGAGAGACCCAGTACTTC.

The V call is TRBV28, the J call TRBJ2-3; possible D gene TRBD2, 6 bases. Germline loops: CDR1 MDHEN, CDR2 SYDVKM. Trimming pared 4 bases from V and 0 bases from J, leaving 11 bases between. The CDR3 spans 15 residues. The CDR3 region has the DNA TGTGCCAGCAGTTCCCCGGGAGAGAGCACAGATACGCAGTATTTT. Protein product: CASSSPGESTDTQYF.

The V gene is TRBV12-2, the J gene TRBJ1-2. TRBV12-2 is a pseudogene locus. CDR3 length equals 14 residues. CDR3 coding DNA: TGTGCAAGTCCCCATCCCACGGGGGGGAATGGCTACACCTTC. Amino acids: CASPHPTGGNGYTF.

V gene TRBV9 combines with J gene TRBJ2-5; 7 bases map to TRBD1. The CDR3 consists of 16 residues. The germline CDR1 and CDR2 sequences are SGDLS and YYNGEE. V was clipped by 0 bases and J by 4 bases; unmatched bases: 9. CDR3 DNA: TGTGCCAGCAGCGTAGGGGTAGGGGGCTCAATAGAGACCCAGTACTTC. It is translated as CASSVGVGGSIETQYF.

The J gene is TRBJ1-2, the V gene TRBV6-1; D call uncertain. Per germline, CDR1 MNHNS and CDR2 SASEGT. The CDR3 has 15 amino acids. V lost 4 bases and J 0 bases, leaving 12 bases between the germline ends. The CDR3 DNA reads TGTGCCAGCAGTGTGGCGGCAACCGCTAACTATGGCTACACCTTC. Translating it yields CASSVAATANYGYTF.

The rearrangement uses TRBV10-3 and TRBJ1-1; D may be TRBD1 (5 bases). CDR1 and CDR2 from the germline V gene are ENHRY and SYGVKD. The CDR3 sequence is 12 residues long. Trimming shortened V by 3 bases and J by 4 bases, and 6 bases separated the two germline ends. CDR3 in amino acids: CAISDGGTEAFF. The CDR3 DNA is TGTGCCATCAGTGACGGGGGCACTGAAGCTTTCTTT.

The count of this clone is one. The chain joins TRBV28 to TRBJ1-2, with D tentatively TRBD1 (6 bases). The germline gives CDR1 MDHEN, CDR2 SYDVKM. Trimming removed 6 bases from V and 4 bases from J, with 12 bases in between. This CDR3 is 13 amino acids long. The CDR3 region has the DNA TGTGCCAGCAGGCTTCAGGGGACCTATGGCTACACCTTC. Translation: CASRLQGTYGYTF.

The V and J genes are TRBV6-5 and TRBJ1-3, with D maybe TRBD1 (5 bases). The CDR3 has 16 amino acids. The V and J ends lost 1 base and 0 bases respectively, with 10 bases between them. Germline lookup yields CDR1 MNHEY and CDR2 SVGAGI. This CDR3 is CASSYWGQHSGNTIYF. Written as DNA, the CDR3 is TGTGCCAGCAGTTACTGGGGCCAGCACTCTGGAAACACCATATATTTT.

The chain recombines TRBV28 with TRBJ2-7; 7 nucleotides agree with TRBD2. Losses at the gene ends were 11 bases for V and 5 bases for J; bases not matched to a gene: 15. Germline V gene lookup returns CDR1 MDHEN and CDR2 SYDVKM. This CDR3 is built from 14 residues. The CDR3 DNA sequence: TGTGCCGGTAAGAAAGCGGGAACCCCCAACGAGCAGTACTTC. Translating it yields CAGKKAGTPNEQYF.

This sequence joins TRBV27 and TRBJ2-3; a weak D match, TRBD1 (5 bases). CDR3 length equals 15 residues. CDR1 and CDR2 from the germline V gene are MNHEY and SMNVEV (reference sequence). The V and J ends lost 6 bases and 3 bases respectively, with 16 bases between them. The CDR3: CASRVGHRKTDTQYF. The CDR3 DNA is TGTGCCAGCAGAGTCGGACACCGAAAGACAGATACGCAGTATTTT.

For the CDR3, the DNA is TGTGCCAGCACCCCCCAGGCTAACACCGGGGAGCTGTTTTTT. Translation: CASTPQANTGELFF. This rearrangement joins TRBV19 to TRBJ2-2, with unresolved D. The CDR3 has 14 residues. The V end lost 9 bases, the J end lost 2 bases, and 13 bases lay between the germline ends. Germline V gene lookup returns CDR1 LNHDA and CDR2 SQIVND (reference sequence).

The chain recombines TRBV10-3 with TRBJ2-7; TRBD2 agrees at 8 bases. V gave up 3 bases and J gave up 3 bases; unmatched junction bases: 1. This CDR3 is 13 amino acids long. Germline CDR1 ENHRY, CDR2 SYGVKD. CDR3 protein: CAISDGTSYEQYF. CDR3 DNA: TGTGCCATCAGTGATGGGACTAGCTACGAGCAGTACTTC.

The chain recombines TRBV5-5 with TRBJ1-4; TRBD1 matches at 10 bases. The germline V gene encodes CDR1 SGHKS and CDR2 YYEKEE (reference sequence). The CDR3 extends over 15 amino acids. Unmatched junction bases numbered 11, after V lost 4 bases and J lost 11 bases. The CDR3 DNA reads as TGTGCCAGCAGCCCGCGACAGGGGGCGACCCCGAAACTGTTTTTT. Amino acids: CASSPRQGATPKLFF.

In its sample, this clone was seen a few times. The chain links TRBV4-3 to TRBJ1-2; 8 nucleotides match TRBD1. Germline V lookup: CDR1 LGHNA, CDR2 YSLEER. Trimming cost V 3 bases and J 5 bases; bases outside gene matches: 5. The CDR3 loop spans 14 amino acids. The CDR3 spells CASSHGQGPYGYTF. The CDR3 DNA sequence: TGCGCCAGCAGCCATGGACAGGGCCCGTATGGCTACACCTTC.

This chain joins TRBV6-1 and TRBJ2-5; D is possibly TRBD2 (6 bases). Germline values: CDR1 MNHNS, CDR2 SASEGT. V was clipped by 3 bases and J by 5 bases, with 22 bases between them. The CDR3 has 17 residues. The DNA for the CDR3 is TGTGCCAGCAGTGACCTGGGGACTCCAACCCGGTTGGAGACCCAGTACTTC. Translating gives CASSDLGTPTRLETQYF.

The CDR3 protein is CASKETGWATEAFF. The CDR3 region has the DNA TGTGCCAGCAAGGAGACAGGGTGGGCCACTGAAGCTTTCTTT. The chain uses TRBV25-1 and TRBJ1-1, with 7 bases fitting TRBD1. Germline V gene data show CDR1 as MGHDK and CDR2 as SYGVNS. V gave up 7 bases and J gave up 4 bases; unmatched junction bases: 9. The CDR3 has 14 amino acids.

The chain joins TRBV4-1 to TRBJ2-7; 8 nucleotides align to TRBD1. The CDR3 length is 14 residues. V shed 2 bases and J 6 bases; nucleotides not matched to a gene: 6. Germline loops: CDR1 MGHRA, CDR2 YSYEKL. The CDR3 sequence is CASSQLDRGGEQYF. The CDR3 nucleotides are TGCGCCAGCAGCCAACTTGACAGGGGCGGCGAGCAGTACTTC.

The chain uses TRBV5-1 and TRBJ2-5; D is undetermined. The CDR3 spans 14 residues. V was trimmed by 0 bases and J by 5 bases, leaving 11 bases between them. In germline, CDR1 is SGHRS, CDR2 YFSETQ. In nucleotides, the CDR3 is TGCGCCAGCAGCTTGGACAGCCCCGAGGAGACCCAGTACTTC. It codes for CASSLDSPEETQYF.

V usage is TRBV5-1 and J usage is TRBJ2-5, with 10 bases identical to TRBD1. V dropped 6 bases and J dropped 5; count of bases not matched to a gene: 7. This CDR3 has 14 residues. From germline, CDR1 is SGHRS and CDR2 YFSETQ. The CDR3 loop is CASKGDRGDETQYF. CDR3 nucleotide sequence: TGCGCCAGCAAGGGGGACAGGGGCGACGAGACCCAGTACTTC. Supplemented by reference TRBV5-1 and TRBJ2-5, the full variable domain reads KAGVTQTPRYLIKTRGQQVTLSCSPISGHRSVSWYQQTPGQGLQFLFEYFSETQRNKGNFPGRFSGRQFSNSRSEMNVSTLELGDSALYLCASKGDRGDETQYFGPGTRLLVL.

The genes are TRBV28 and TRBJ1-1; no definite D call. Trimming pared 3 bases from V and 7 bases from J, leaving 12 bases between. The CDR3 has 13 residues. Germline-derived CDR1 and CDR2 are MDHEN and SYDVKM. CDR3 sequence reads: CASSLRVRSEAFF. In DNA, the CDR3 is TGTGCCAGCAGTTTGAGGGTACGGAGTGAAGCTTTCTTT.